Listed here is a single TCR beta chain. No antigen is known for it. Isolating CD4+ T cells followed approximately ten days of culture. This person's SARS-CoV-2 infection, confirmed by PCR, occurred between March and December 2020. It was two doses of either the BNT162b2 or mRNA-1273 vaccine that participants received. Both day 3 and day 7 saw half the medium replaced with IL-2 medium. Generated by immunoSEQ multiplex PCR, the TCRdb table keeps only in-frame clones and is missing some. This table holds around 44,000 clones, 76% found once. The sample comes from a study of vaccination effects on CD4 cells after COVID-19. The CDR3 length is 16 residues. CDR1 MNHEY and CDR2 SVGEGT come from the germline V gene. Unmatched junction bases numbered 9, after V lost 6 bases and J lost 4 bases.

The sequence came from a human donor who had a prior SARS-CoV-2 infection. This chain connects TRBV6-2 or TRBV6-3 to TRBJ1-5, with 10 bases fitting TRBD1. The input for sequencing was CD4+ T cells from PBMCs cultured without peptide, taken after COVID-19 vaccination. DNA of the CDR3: TGTGCCAGCAGCCGATATCGGGACAGGGGTAATCAGCCCCAGCATTTT. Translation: CASSRYRDRGNQPQHF.